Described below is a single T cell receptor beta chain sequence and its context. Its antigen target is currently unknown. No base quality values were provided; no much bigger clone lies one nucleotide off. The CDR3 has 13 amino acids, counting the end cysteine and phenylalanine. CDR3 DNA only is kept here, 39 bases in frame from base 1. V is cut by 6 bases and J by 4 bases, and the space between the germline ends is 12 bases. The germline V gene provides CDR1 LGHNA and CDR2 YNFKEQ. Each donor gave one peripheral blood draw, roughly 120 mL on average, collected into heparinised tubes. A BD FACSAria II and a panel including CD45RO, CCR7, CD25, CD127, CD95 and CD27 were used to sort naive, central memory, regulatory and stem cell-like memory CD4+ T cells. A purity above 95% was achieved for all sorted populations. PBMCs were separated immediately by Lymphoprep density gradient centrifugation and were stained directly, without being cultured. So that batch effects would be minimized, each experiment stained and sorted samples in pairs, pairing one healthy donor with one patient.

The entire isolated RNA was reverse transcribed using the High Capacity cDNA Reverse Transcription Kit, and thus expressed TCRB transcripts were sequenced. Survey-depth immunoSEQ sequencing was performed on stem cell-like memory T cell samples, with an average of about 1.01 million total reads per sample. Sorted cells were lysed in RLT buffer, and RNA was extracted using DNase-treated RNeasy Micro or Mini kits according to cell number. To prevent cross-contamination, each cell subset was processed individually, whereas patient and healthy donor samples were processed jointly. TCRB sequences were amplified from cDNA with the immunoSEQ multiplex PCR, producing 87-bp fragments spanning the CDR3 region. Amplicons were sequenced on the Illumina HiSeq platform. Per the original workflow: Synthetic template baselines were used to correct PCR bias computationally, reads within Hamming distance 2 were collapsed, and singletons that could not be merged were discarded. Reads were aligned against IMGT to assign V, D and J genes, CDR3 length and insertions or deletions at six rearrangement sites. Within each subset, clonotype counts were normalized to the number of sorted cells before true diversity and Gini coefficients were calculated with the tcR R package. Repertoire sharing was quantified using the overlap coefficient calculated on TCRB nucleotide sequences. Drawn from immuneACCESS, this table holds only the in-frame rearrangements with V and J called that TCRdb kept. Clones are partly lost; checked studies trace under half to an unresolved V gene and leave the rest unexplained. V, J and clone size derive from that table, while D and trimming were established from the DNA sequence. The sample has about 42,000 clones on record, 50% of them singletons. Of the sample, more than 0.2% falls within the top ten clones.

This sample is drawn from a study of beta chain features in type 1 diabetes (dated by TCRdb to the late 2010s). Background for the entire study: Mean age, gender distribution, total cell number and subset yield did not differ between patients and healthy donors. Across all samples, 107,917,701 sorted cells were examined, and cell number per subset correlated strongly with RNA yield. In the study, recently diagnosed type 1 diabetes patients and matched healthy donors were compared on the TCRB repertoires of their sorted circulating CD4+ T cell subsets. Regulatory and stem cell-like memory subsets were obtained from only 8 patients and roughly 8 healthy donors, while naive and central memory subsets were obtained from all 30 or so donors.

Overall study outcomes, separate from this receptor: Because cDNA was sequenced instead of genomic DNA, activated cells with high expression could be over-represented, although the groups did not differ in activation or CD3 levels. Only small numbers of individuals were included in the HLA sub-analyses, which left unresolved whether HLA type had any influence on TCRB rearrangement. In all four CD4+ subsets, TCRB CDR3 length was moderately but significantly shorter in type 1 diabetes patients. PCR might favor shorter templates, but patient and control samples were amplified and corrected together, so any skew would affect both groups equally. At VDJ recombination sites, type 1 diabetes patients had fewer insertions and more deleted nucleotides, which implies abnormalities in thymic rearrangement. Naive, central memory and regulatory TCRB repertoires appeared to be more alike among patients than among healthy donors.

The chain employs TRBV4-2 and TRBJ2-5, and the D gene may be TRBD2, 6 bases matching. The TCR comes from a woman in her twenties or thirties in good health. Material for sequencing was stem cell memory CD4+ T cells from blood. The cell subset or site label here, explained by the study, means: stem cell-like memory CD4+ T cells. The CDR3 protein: CASSPGERETQYF. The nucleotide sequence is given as TGTGCCAGCAGTCCGGGGGAACGAGAGACCCAGTACTTC.